The 20 T cell receptor beta chains given below trace back to one sample, sequenced in a study of T cell responses to AZD1222 COVID-19 vaccine. Sequencing used immunoSEQ multiplex PCR; TCRdb keeps in-frame clones, though not all of them. Seen here are over 70,000 clones, 60% to 85% observed once, and the top ten hold about 26%. The material was peripheral blood, obtained 28 days after the second dose of the MenACWY control vaccine. The receptors come from an adult who received the MenACWY meningococcal vaccine as a control.

This rearrangement joins TRBV6-5 to TRBJ2-7, with 10 bases that match TRBD1. V lost 9 bases, J lost 4 bases, and 6 bases stayed unmatched. This CDR3 has 13 amino acids. The V gene's germline CDR1 is MNHEY and CDR2 SVGAGI. CDR3 sequence (DNA): TGTGCCAGTCGACAGGGGGCAAGGTACGAGCAGTACTTC. Translation: CASRQGARYEQYF.

The rearrangement uses TRBV5-1 and TRBJ1-1; D might be TRBD1 (6 bases). Germline loops: CDR1 SGHRS, CDR2 YFSETQ. V was shortened by 4 bases and J by 1 base, with 11 bases between the two germline ends. The CDR3 is made up of 14 amino acids. The chain's CDR3 is CASSGGGKNTEAFF. The CDR3 region has the DNA TGCGCCAGCAGCGGAGGGGGAAAGAACACTGAAGCTTTCTTT.

The gene calls are TRBV5-5 and TRBJ1-1; maybe TRBD1 (5 bases). V shed 4 bases and J shed 1 base, with 17 bases lying between them. Looked up from germline, CDR1 is SGHKS and CDR2 is YYEKEE (reference sequence). CDR3 length: 16 amino acids. The CDR3 protein is CASSPGHRFGNTEAFF. CDR3 sequence (DNA): TGTGCCAGCAGCCCTGGTCACAGGTTCGGGAACACTGAAGCTTTCTTT.

The V gene is TRBV30, the J gene TRBJ2-3; 10 bases match TRBD2. Trimming removed 5 bases from V and 3 bases from J; junction bases left unmatched: 8. CDR3 length equals 15 residues. The V gene's germline CDR1 is GTSNPN and CDR2 SVGIG (reference sequence). The CDR3, as DNA: TGTGCCTGGGGACCTAGCGGGAGAGGGACAGATACGCAGTATTTT. The encoded protein is CAWGPSGRGTDTQYF. Combining the CDR3 with reference TRBV30 and TRBJ2-3 gives the whole variable domain SQTIHQWPATLVQPVGSPLSLECTVEGTSNPNLYWYRQAAGRGLQLLFYSVGIGQISSEVPQNLSASRPQDRQFILSSKKLLLSDSGFYLCAWGPSGRGTDTQYFGPGTRLTVL.

This clone was recorded a few times. The gene calls are TRBV7-8 and TRBJ1-1; 9 nucleotides line up with TRBD1. With 5 bases clipped from V and 3 bases from J, the junction kept 4 bases outside the gene matches. The germline V gene has CDR1 SGHVS and CDR2 FQNEAQ. The CDR3 is 14 amino acids. The CDR3 here is CASSPQGADTEAFF. The CDR3 DNA sequence: TGTGCCAGCAGCCCACAGGGGGCTGACACTGAAGCTTTCTTT.

The chain joins TRBV4-1 to TRBJ1-2, with D perhaps matching TRBD1 (5 bases). V shed 0 bases and J shed 5 bases, with 10 bases lying between them. The germline gives CDR1 MGHRA, CDR2 YSYEKL. The CDR3 covers 14 residues. CDR3 sequence reads: CASSQDVGGYGYTF. CDR3 nucleotide sequence: TGCGCCAGCAGCCAAGATGTGGGGGGGTATGGCTACACCTTC.

The rearrangement uses TRBV13 and TRBJ2-7; D possibly corresponds to TRBD1 (6 bases). The CDR3 has 12 amino acids. Deletions cut 4 bases from V and 3 bases from J, with 7 bases between. Per germline, CDR1 PRHDT and CDR2 FYEKMQ (reference sequence). The CDR3 nucleotides are TGTGCCAGCAGCTCACAGGGCTACGAGCAGTACTTC. Translation gives CASSSQGYEQYF. Full variable domain (outside the CDR3, taken from reference TRBV13 and TRBJ2-7): AAGVIQSPRHLIKEKRETATLKCYPIPRHDTVYWYQQGPGQDPQFLISFYEKMQSDKGSIPDRFSAQQFSDYHSELNMSSLELGDSALYFCASSSQGYEQYFGPGTRLTVT.

This clone was counted a few times. The V and J genes are TRBV29-1 and TRBJ2-7; D may match TRBD1 or TRBD2 (5 bases each). CDR1 is SQVTM, CDR2 ANQGSEA, per germline. V lost 1 base, J lost 1 base, and 8 bases lay in between. The CDR3 totals 13 residues. This CDR3 is CSVEAGPSYEQYF. In nucleotides, the CDR3 is TGCAGCGTTGAAGCGGGACCTTCCTACGAGCAGTACTTC.

About this clone itself: The junction departs from germline at one end; a sequencing error may be responsible. The J gene is TRBJ1-1, the V gene TRBV18; no definite D call. The length of the CDR3 is 13 residues. The germline gives CDR1 KGHSH, CDR2 LQKENI. This chain's CDR3 is CASSPQPNTEAFF. CDR3 sequence (DNA): TGTGCCAGCTCTCCACAGCCGAACACTGAAGCTTTCTTT.

The chain links TRBV19 to TRBJ1-5; D uncertain. Trimming removed 8 bases from V and 3 bases from J, with 8 bases in between. The CDR3 extends over 12 amino acids. Germline CDR1 is LNHDA and CDR2 is SQIVND (reference sequence). This CDR3 reads CASFDTNQPQHF. The CDR3 nucleotides are TGTGCCAGTTTCGACACCAATCAGCCCCAGCATTTT. The complete variable domain, with remaining parts taken from reference TRBV19 and TRBJ1-5, reads DGGITQSPKYLFRKEGQNVTLSCEQNLNHDAMYWYRQDPGQGLRLIYYSQIVNDFQKGDIAEGYSVSREKKESFPLTVTSAQKNPTAFYLCASFDTNQPQHFGDGTRLSIL.

This chain uses TRBV7-9 with TRBJ2-5, with D unresolved. The V gene lost 5 bases and the J gene lost 5 bases, with 12 bases spanning the gap. The CDR3 extends over 13 amino acids. Germline V gene sequence: CDR1 SEHNR, CDR2 FQNEAQ (reference sequence). CDR3 DNA: TGTGCCAGCAGCCATGACTTAGTGGAGACCCAGTACTTC. The encoded protein is CASSHDLVETQYF.

This chain links TRBV6-6 with TRBJ1-1; TRBD1 agrees at 7 bases. CDR1 is MNHNY, CDR2 SVGAGI, per germline (reference sequence). CDR3 size: 13 residues. With 4 bases clipped from V and 3 bases from J, the junction kept 2 bases outside the gene matches. The CDR3 loop reads CASSSTGDTEAFF. In DNA, the CDR3 is TGTGCCAGCAGTTCAACAGGGGACACTGAAGCTTTCTTT.

V gene TRBV28 combines with J gene TRBJ1-2; D is ambiguous. CDR1 is MDHEN, CDR2 SYDVKM, per germline. V was trimmed by 5 bases and J by 4 bases, leaving 11 bases between them. The CDR3 consists of 13 residues. The CDR3 region is CASSLLEGYGYTF. As DNA, the CDR3 is TGTGCCAGCAGTCTCCTTGAGGGCTATGGCTACACCTTC.

The rearrangement uses TRBV14 and TRBJ1-3; 10 bases are a match to TRBD1. V dropped 2 bases and J dropped 8; count of bases not matched to a gene: 18. The CDR3 consists of 19 residues. Germline CDR1 SGHDN, CDR2 FVKESK. DNA of the CDR3: TGTGCCAGCAGCCAACTAGGGACAGGGGCGCCTCCGCCGTGGGACACCATATATTTT. Translation gives CASSQLGTGAPPPWDTIYF.

This clone has only a few counts. The chain recombines TRBV6-5 with TRBJ2-7; 8 bases line up with TRBD1. Trimming removed 11 bases from V and 0 bases from J; junction bases left unmatched: 9. The CDR3 extends over 14 amino acids. Looked up from germline, CDR1 is MNHEY and CDR2 is SVGAGI. The CDR3 loop is CAAEMGQDSYEQYF. CDR3 sequence (DNA): TGTGCCGCGGAGATGGGACAGGACTCCTACGAGCAGTACTTC.

V and J are TRBV5-8 and TRBJ2-1; no clear D gene. CDR3 length: 15 amino acids. The germline V gene encodes CDR1 SGHTS and CDR2 YDEGEE. Trimming cost V 0 bases and J 0 bases, with 7 bases left between them. The CDR3 DNA reads as TGTGCCAGCAGCTTGGTAGGTAGCTCCTACAATGAGCAGTTCTTC. Residues: CASSLVGSSYNEQFF.

This CDR3 reads CASSAEGVPDHEKLFF. The CDR3 DNA follows: TGTGCCAGCAGCGCCGAAGGGGTACCTGACCATGAAAAACTGTTTTTT. The chain carries TRBV2 and TRBJ1-4, with D possibly being TRBD1 (5 bases). CDR3 length: 16 residues. Germline V lookup: CDR1 SNHLY, CDR2 FYNNEI. V was shortened by 6 bases and J by 6 bases, with 20 bases between the two germline ends.

The chain joins TRBV7-9 to TRBJ1-1; 7 nucleotides match TRBD1. The trim removed 1 base at V and 1 base at J, leaving 3 bases unmatched. Germline V gene lookup returns CDR1 SEHNR and CDR2 FQNEAQ (reference sequence). CDR3 length: 15 amino acids. CDR3: CASSLVQGGNTEAFF. In DNA, the CDR3 is TGTGCCAGCAGCTTAGTTCAGGGGGGGAACACTGAAGCTTTCTTT.

The chain couples TRBV30 to TRBJ1-1, with TRBD1 matching 10 bases. There are 14 residues in the CDR3. Trimming cost V 0 bases and J 6 bases; bases outside gene matches: 4. The germline V gene encodes CDR1 GTSNPN and CDR2 SVGIG (reference sequence). This CDR3 reads CAWSVLDRGPEAFF. The CDR3 coding sequence is TGTGCCTGGAGTGTACTCGACAGGGGGCCTGAAGCTTTCTTT.

The J gene is TRBJ1-4, the V gene TRBV7-8; D remains ambiguous. V lost 1 base and J lost 8, with 11 bases in between. The CDR3 runs 14 residues. Per the germline V gene, CDR1 is SGHVS and CDR2 is FQNEAQ. For the CDR3, the DNA is TGTGCCAGCAGCTTAGGTGGAAGAGACGAAAAACTGTTTTTT. Protein: CASSLGGRDEKLFF.